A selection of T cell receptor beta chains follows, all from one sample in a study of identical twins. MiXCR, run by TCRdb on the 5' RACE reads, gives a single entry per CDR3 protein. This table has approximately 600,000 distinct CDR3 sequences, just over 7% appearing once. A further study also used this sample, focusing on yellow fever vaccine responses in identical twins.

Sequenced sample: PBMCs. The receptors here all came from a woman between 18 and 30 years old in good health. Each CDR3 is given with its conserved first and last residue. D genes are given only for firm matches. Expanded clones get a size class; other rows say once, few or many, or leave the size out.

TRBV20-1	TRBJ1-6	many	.	CSARDRASGGSPLHF	TGCAGTGCTAGAGACCGGGCCTCTGGGGGATCACCCCTCCACTTT
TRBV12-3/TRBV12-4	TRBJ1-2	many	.	CASSPTGINYGYTF	TGTGCCAGCAGTCCAACAGGGATTAACTATGGCTACACCTTC
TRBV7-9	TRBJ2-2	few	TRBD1	CASSDDRGVSGELFF	TGTGCCAGCAGCGATGACAGGGGGGTTTCCGGGGAGCTGTTTTTT
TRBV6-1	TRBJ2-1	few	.	CASRSEADSYNEQFF	TGTGCCAGCAGGTCTGAGGCGGACTCCTACAATGAGCAGTTCTTC
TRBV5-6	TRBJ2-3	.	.	CASSRPGATDTQYF	TGTGCCAGCAGTCGTCCGGGCGCCACAGATACGCAGTATTTT
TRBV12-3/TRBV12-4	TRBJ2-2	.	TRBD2	CASSLNGGSGELFF	TGTGCCAGCAGTTTAAACGGGGGGTCCGGGGAGCTGTTTTTT
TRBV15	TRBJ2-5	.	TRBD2	CATSREAGGRETQYF	TGTGCCACCAGCAGAGAAGCGGGGGGGCGGGAGACCCAGTACTTC
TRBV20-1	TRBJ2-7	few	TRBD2	CSARDPNTLAGVYEQYF	TGCAGTGCTAGAGATCCAAATACACTAGCGGGAGTTTACGAGCAGTACTTC
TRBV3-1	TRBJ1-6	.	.	CASVAGNSNSPLHF	TGTGCCAGCGTCGCAGGGAATTCCAATTCACCCCTCCACTTT
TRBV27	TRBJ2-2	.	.	CASRLGGTVGNGELFF	TGTGCCAGCAGGCTAGGCGGGACAGTAGGGAACGGGGAGCTGTTTTTT
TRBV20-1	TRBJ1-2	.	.	CSARDLAASINFDYGYTF	TGCAGTGCTAGAGATTTGGCAGCCTCCATTAATTTCGACTATGGCTACACCTTC
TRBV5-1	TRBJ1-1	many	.	CASSRPLTGRGTEAFF	TGCGCCAGCAGCCGGCCATTGACAGGACGGGGCACTGAAGCTTTCTTT
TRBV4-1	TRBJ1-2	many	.	CASSQVAGYYGYTF	TGCGCCAGCAGCCAAGTGGCAGGATACTATGGCTACACCTTC
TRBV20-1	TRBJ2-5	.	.	CSARLPGRETQYF	TGCAGTGCTAGACTCCCGGGACGAGAGACCCAGTACTTC
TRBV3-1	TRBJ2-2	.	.	CASSQVVSTPNTGELFF	TGTGCCAGCAGCCAAGTCGTTAGTACCCCGAACACCGGGGAGCTGTTTTTT
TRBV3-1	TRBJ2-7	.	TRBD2	CASSHPGLAGSEQYF	TGTGCCAGCAGCCACCCGGGACTAGCGGGATCGGAGCAGTACTTC
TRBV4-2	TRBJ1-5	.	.	CASSQDTHPSNQPQHF	TGTGCCAGCAGCCAAGATACTCATCCTAGCAATCAGCCCCAGCATTTT
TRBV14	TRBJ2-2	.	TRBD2	CASSQATSGVFTGELFF	TGTGCCAGCAGCCAAGCTACTAGCGGGGTTTTCACCGGGGAGCTGTTTTTT
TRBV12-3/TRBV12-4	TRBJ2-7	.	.	CASTKTEATGEQYF	TGTGCCAGCACCAAAACTGAAGCGACAGGAGAGCAGTACTTC
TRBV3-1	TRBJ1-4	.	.	CASSRVRGFGEKLFF	TGTGCCAGCAGCCGAGTAAGGGGGTTCGGTGAAAAACTGTTTTTT
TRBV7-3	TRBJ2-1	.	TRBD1	CASSLTPGGEQFF	TGTGCCAGCAGCTTAACCCCAGGGGGTGAGCAGTTCTTC
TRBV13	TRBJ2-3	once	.	CASTTRRPGTRPDTQYF	TGTGCCAGCACCACAAGGCGTCCGGGAACACGGCCAGATACGCAGTATTTT
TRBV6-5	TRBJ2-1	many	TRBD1	CASSYPRDRGDNEQFF	TGTGCCAGCAGTTACCCCAGGGACAGGGGTGACAATGAGCAGTTCTTC
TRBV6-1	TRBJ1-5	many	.	CASSDRQVFNQPQHF	TGTGCCAGCAGCGACCGCCAGGTTTTCAATCAGCCCCAGCATTTT
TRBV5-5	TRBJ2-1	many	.	CASSLPGAYNEQFF	TGTGCCAGCAGCTTGCCGGGAGCTTACAATGAGCAGTTCTTC
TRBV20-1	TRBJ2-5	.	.	CSALKVAETQYF	TGCAGTGCCCTAAAAGTTGCGGAGACCCAGTACTTC
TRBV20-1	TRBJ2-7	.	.	CSAKGERDYEQYF	TGCAGTGCAAAGGGGGAGAGGGACTACGAGCAGTACTTC
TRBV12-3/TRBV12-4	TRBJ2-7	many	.	CASSRVPKYEQYF	TGTGCCAGCAGCCGGGTCCCAAAATACGAGCAGTACTTC
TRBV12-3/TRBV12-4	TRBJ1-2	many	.	CASSLSGKSNYGYTF	TGTGCCAGCAGTTTGTCCGGGAAATCCAACTATGGCTACACCTTC
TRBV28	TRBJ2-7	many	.	CASSFTGFSGDF	TGTGCCAGCAGTTTCACAGGGTTCTCTGGGGACTTC
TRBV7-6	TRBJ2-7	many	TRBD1	CASSDGTAYEQYF	TGTGCCAGCAGCGATGGGACAGCCTACGAGCAGTACTTC
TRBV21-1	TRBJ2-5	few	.	CASSKGGRRRQETQYF	TGTGCCAGCAGCAAAGGGGGCAGGAGGAGGCAAGAGACCCAGTACTTC
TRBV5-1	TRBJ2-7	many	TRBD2	CASSLHPMAGGSSYEQYF	TGCGCCAGCAGCTTGCACCCGATGGCGGGAGGGAGCTCCTACGAGCAGTACTTC
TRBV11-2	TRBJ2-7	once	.	CASSSFGGREQYF	TGTGCCAGCAGCTCTTTCGGGGGGCGGGAGCAGTACTTC
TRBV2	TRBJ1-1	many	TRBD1	CASSGTGHTEAFF	TGTGCCAGCAGTGGGACAGGCCACACTGAAGCTTTCTTT
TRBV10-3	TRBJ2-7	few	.	CAISQTSYEQYF	TGTGCCATCAGTCAGACATCCTACGAGCAGTACTTC
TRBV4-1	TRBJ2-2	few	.	CASKGAGRTGELFF	TGCGCCAGCAAAGGGGCAGGGCGAACCGGGGAGCTGTTTTTT
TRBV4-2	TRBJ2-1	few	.	CASSQEGSALYNEQFF	TGTGCCAGCAGCCAAGAAGGCAGCGCCCTCTACAATGAGCAGTTCTTC
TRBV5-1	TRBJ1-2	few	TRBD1	CASSTGEFDGYTF	TGCGCCAGCAGCACAGGGGAATTTGATGGCTACACCTTC
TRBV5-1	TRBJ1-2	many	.	CASSPNPARVGYTF	TGCGCCAGCAGCCCAAACCCCGCCAGGGTCGGCTACACCTTC
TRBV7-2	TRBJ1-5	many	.	CASSLGGSNVPQHF	TGTGCCAGCAGCTTGGGCGGGTCCAATGTGCCCCAGCATTTT
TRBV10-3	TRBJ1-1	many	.	CAIFAGGANTEAFF	TGTGCCATCTTCGCTGGGGGGGCGAACACTGAAGCTTTCTTT
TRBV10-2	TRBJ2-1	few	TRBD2	CASSESGLAGVGNEQFF	TGCGCCAGCAGTGAGTCGGGACTAGCGGGAGTAGGAAATGAGCAGTTCTTC
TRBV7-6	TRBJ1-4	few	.	CASSRNGGINEKLFF	TGTGCCAGCAGCCGCAACGGGGGAATTAATGAAAAACTGTTTTTT
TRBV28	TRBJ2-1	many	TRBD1	CASSDRGLEQFF	TGTGCCAGCAGTGACAGGGGGCTTGAGCAGTTCTTC
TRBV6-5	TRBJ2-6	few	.	CASSYRTQPFSGANVLTF	TGTGCCAGCAGTTACAGGACACAACCGTTCTCTGGGGCCAACGTCCTGACTTTC
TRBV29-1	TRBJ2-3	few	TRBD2	CSVLLGYGRGTDTQYF	TGCAGCGTCTTGCTGGGGTATGGGAGGGGAACAGATACGCAGTATTTT
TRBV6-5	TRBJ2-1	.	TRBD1	CASSYARTGGRFHEQFF	TGTGCCAGCAGTTACGCACGGACAGGGGGCAGGTTTCATGAGCAGTTCTTC
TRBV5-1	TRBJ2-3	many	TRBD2	CASSVTSVSTDTQYF	TGCGCCAGCAGCGTTACTAGCGTAAGCACAGATACGCAGTATTTT
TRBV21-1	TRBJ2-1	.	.	CASSKESSGGLSYNEQFF	TGTGCCAGCAGCAAAGAGTCCAGCGGGGGGCTCTCCTACAATGAGCAGTTCTTC
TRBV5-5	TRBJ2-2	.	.	CASSLNSGPNTGELFF	TGTGCCAGCAGCTTGAACAGCGGGCCGAACACCGGGGAGCTGTTTTTT
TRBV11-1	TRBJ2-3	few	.	CASSRTLSSTDTQYF	TGTGCCAGCAGCCGTACCCTCTCTAGCACAGATACGCAGTATTTT
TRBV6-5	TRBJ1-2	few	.	CASSYGFGAVGYGYTF	TGTGCCAGCAGTTACGGATTCGGGGCGGTCGGCTATGGCTACACCTTC
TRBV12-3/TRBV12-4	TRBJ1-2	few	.	CASSQVGYTF	TGTGCCAGCAGCCAGGTTGGCTACACCTTC
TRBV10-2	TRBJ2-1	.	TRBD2	CASSGWTSGVSSYNEQFF	TGCGCCAGCAGTGGATGGACTAGCGGGGTCAGCTCCTACAATGAGCAGTTCTTC
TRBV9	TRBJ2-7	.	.	CASSVGLAYEQYF	TGTGCCAGCAGCGTAGGTCTCGCCTACGAGCAGTACTTC
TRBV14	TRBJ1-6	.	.	CASSQNIPGSHLYNSPLHF	TGTGCCAGCAGCCAAAACATCCCAGGATCCCACTTATATAATTCACCCCTCCACTTT
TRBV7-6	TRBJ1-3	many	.	CASSLGPGYGNTIYF	TGTGCCAGCAGCTTAGGCCCAGGGTACGGAAACACCATATATTTT
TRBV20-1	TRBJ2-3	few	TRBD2	CSARKAGGSTDTQYF	TGCAGTGCTAGAAAAGCGGGGGGTAGCACAGATACGCAGTATTTT